This T cell receptor beta chain originates from a study of blood T cell repertoires in COVID-19. The CDR3 extends over 16 amino acids. Generated by immunoSEQ multiplex PCR, the TCRdb table keeps only in-frame clones and is missing some. Of around 200,000 clones detected, almost 90% appear once; the ten largest clones hold about 1.6%. The gene calls are TRBV12-1 and TRBJ2-2; the table's D call of TRBD2 was not tested on the DNA. TRBV12-1 is a pseudogene. The sample comprised peripheral blood. The receptor comes from a man aged 18 to 29 with active or convalescent COVID-19. The CDR3 nucleotides are TGTGCCAGCAGCTCCGCCAGCGGGAGGAGGGCCGGGGAGCTGTTTTTT. As protein: CASSSASGRRAGELFF.